This T cell receptor beta chain was found in a study of PD-1 and CTLA-4 blockade in melanoma. Clones were sequenced by immunoSEQ multiplex PCR, and TCRdb holds only the in-frame ones, with some missing. The sample contains some 21,000 clones, around 88% of which appear only once. This CDR3 region has 11 residues. The germline gives CDR1 MNHEY, CDR2 SVGAGI. V shed 6 bases and J shed 7 bases, with 9 bases lying between them. This chain connects TRBV6-5 to TRBJ1-2, with TRBD1 as a possible D gene (5 bases). The TCR sequence derives from a human donor with melanoma. The material was CD8+ T cells from peripheral blood, obtained before anti-PD-1 treatment. In nucleotides, the CDR3 is TGTGCCAGCAGGAAAGGGGTTGGCTACACCTTC. Amino acids: CASRKGVGYTF.